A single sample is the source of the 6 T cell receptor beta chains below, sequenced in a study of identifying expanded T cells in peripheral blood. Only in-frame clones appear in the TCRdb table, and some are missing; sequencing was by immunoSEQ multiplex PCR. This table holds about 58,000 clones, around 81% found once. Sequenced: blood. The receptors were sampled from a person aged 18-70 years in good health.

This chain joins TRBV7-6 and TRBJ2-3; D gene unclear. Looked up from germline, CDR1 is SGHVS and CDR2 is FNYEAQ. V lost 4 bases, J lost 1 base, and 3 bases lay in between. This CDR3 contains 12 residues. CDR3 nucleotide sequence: TGTGCCAGCAGCTCCCGCACAGATACGCAGTATTTT. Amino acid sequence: CASSSRTDTQYF.

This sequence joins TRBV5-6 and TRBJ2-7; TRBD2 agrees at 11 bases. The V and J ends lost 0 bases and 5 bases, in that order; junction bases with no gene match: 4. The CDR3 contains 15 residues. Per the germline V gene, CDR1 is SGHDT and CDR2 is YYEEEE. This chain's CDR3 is CASSLELAGGNEQYF. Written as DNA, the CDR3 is TGTGCCAGCAGCTTGGAGCTAGCGGGAGGAAACGAGCAGTACTTC.

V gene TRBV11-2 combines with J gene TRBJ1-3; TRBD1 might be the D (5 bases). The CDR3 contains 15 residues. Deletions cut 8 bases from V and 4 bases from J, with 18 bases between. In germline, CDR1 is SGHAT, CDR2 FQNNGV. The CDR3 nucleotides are TGTGCCAGCTCATCCCAAGCCGGGGGGGGAAACACCATATATTTT. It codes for CASSSQAGGGNTIYF.

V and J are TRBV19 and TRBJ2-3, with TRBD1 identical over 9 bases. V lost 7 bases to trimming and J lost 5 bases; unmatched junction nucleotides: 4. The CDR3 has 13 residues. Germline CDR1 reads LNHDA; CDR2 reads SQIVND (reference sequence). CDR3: CASNDRGKDTQYF. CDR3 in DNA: TGTGCCAGTAATGACAGGGGGAAAGATACGCAGTATTTT.

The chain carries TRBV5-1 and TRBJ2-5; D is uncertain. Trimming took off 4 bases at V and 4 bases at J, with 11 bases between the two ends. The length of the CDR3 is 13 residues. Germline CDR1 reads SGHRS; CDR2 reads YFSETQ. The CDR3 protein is CASSPRLIETQYF. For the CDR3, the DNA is TGCGCCAGCAGCCCAAGACTCATAGAGACCCAGTACTTC.

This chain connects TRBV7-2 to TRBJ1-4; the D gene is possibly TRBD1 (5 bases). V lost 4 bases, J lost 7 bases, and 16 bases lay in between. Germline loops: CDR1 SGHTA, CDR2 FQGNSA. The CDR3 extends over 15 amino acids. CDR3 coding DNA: TGTGCCAGCAGCTCAGGACTCCCCGGGGGTGAAAAACTGTTTTTT. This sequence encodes CASSSGLPGGEKLFF.